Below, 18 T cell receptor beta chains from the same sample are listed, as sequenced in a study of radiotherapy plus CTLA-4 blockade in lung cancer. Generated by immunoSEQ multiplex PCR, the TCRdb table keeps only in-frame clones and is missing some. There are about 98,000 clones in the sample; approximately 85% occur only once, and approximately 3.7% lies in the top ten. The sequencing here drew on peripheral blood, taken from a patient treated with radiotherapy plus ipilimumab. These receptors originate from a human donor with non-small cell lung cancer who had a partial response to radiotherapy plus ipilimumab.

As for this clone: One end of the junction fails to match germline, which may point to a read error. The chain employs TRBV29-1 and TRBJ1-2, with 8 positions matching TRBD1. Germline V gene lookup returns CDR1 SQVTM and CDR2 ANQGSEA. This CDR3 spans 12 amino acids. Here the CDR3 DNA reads TGCAGCGTACAGGGGGTCGGATATGCCTACACCTTC. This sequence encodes CSVQGVGYAYTF.

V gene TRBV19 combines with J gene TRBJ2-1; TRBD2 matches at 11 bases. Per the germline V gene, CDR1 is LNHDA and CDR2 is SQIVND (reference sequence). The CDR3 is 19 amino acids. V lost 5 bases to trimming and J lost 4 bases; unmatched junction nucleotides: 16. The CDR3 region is CASSPYAPTLAGGYNEQFF. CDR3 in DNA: TGTGCCAGTAGTCCTTACGCTCCCACTCTAGCGGGAGGATACAATGAGCAGTTCTTC.

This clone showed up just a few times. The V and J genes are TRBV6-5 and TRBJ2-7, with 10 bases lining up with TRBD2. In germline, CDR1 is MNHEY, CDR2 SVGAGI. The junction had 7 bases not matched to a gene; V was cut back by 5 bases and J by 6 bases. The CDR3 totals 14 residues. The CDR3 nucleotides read TGTGCCAGCAGTAAACTAGCGGGAACGGGCGAGCAGTACTTC. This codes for CASSKLAGTGEQYF.

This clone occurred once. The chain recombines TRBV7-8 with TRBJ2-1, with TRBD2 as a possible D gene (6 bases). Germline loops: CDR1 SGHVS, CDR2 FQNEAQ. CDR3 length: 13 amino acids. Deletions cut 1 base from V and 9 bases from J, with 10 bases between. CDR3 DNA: TGTGCCAGCAGCTTAGAGGGAGGTAGTGAGCAGTTCTTC. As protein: CASSLEGGSEQFF.

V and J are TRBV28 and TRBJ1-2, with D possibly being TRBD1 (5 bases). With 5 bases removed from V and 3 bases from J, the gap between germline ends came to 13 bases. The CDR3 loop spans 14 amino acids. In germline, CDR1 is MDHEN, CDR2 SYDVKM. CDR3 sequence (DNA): TGTGCCAGCAGTGTCCCAGGGAAGGACTATGGCTACACCTTC. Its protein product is CASSVPGKDYGYTF.

The CDR3 sequence is CASSLTENTEAFF. The CDR3 DNA is TGTGCCAGCAGCTTAACAGAGAACACTGAAGCTTTCTTT. The V call is TRBV7-2, the J call TRBJ1-1; D is ambiguous. CDR3 size: 13 residues. V was cut by 2 bases and J by 1 base, with 5 bases left in between. The germline gives CDR1 SGHTA, CDR2 FQGNSA.

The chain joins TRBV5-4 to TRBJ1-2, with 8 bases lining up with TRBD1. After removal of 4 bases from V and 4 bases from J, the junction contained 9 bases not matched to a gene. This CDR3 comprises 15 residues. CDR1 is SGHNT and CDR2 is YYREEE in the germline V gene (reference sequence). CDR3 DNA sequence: TGTGCCAGCAGCCTACCTGACAGGGGTGGCTATGGCTACACCTTC. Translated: CASSLPDRGGYGYTF.

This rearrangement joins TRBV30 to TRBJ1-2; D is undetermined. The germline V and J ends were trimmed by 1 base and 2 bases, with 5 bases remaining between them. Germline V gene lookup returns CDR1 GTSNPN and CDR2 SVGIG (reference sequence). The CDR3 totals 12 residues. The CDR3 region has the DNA TGTGCCTGGAGTGCGGGGAACTATGGCTACACCTTC. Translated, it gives CAWSAGNYGYTF.

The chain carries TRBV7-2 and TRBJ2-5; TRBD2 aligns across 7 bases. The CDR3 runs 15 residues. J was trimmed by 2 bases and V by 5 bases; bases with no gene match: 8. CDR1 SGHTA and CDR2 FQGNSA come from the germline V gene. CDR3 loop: CASSQGSGIQETQYF. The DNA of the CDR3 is TGTGCCAGCAGCCAAGGAAGCGGGATACAAGAGACCCAGTACTTC.

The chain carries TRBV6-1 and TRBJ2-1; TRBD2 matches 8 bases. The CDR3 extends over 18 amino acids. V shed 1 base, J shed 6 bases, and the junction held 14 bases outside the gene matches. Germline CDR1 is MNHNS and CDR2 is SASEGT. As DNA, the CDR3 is TGTGCCAGCAGTGAAGGGACTAGCTCTTGGGGTTGGATCAATGAGCAGTTCTTC. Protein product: CASSEGTSSWGWINEQFF.

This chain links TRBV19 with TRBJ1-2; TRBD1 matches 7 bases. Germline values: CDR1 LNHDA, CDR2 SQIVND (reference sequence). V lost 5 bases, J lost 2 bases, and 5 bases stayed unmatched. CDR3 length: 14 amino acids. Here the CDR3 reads CASSLWDSNYGYTF. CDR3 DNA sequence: TGTGCCAGTAGTCTTTGGGACAGCAACTATGGCTACACCTTC. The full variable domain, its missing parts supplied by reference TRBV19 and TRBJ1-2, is DGGITQSPKYLFRKEGQNVTLSCEQNLNHDAMYWYRQDPGQGLRLIYYSQIVNDFQKGDIAEGYSVSREKKESFPLTVTSAQKNPTAFYLCASSLWDSNYGYTFGSGTRLTVV.

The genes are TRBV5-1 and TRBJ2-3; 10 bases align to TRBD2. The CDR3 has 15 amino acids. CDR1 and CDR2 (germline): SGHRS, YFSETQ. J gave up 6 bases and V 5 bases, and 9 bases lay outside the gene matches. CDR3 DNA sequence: TGCGCCAGCAGGAATGGGGCTAGCGGGAGCGATACGCAGTATTTT. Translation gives CASRNGASGSDTQYF.

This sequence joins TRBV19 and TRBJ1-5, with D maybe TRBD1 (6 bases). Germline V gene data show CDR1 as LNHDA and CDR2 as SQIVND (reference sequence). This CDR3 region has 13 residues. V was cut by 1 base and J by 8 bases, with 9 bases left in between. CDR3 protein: CASSIGTVKPQHF. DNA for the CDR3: TGTGCCAGTAGTATAGGGACAGTAAAGCCCCAGCATTTT.

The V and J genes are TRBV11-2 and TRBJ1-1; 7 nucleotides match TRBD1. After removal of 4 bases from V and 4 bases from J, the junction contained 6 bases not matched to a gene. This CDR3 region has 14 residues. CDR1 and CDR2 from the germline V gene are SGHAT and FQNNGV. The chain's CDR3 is CASSYRQGLTEAFF. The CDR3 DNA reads TGTGCCAGCAGCTACCGACAGGGACTCACTGAAGCTTTCTTT.

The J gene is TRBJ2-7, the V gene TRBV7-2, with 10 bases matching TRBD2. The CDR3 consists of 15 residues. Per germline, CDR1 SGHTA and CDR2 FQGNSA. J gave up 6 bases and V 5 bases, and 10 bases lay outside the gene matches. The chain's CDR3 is CASSPRLAGESEQYF. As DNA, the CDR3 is TGTGCCAGCAGCCCCCGGCTAGCGGGAGAATCCGAGCAGTACTTC.

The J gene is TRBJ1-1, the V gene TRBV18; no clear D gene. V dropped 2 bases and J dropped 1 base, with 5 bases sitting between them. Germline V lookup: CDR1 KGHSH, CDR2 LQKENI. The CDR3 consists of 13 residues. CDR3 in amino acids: CASSPGRNTEAFF. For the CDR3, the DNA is TGTGCCAGCTCACCAGGCAGGAACACTGAAGCTTTCTTT. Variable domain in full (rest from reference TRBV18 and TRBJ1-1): NAGVMQNPRHLVRRRGQEARLRCSPMKGHSHVYWYRQLPEEGLKFMVYLQKENIIDESGMPKERFSAEFPKEGPSILRIQQVVRGDSAAYFCASSPGRNTEAFFGQGTRLTVV.

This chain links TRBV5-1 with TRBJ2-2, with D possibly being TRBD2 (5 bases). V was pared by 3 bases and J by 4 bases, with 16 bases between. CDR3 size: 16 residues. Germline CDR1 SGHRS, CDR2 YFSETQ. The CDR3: CASSSRPGGTTGELFF. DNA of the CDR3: TGCGCCAGCAGCTCCCGCCCTGGAGGTACCACCGGGGAGCTGTTTTTT.

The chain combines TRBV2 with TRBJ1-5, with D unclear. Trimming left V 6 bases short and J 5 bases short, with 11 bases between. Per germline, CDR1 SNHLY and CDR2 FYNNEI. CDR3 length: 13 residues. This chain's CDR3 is CASSGRGHQPQHF. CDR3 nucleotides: TGTGCCAGCAGCGGACGCGGGCATCAGCCCCAGCATTTT.